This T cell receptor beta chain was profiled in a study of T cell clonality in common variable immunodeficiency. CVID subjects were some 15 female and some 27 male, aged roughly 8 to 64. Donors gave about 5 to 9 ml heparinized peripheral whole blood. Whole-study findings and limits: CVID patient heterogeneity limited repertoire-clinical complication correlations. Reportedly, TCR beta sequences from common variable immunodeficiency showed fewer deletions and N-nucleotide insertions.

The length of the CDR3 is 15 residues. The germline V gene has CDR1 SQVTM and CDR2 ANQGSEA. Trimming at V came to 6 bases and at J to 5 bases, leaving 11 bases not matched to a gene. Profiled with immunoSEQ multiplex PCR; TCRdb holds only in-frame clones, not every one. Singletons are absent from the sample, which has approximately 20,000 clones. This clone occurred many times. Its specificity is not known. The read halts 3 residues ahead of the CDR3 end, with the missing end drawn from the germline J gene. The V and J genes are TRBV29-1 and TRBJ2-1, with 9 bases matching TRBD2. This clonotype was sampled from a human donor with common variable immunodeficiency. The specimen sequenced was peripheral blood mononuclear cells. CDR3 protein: CSVSTAGGRDNEQFF. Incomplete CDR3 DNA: TGCAGCGTGAGTACGGCGGGAGGGCGGGACAATGAG.